This T cell receptor (beta chain) was identified in a study of PD-L1 blockade in urothelial cancer (dated by TCRdb to about 2017). For the wider study: Every patient began therapy in about 2014 and was given atezolizumab 1,200 mg intravenously every 3 weeks. Twenty-five of 29 patients were males with bladder-origin urothelial cancer, and 18 of 29 reported a prior smoking history. Patients had an ECOG performance status of 0 or 1 and had received between 0 and 3 prior chemotherapy regimens. Blood samples were analyzed at 3 weeks after treatment start (second dose) and at 6 weeks after treatment start. Blood samples gave a median of approximately 150,000 T cells and some 83,000 unique TCRs, with a median clonality of approximately 0.08. Somatic, immune and clinical correlates of response to PD-L1 blockade with atezolizumab in urothelial cancer were the focus of an exploratory multi-omic analysis. Pretreatment tumor samples, along with matched peripheral blood serially collected before and after atezolizumab treatment, were subjected to TCR sequencing. Durable clinical benefit was defined as progression-free survival longer than 6 months, and TCR features were also tested against progression-free and overall survival. In the same patients, pretreatment tumors underwent whole exome sequencing and RNA sequencing in addition to TCR sequencing. Eight to ten patients achieved durable clinical benefit and approximately 19 did not. Approximately 29 patients had pretreatment blood TCR-seq, about 25 had at least one posttreatment blood collection, and about 25 had tumor TCR-seq.

On the study overall, not on this receptor specifically: Improved progression-free and overall survival was associated with having pretreatment peripheral blood TCR clonality below the median. Patients with durable benefit showed greater expansion of tumor-associated TCR clones in peripheral blood 3 weeks after starting treatment (n = 22, p = 0.022). Because the sample size was small (n of about 29) and many exploratory analyses were performed, the results are intended to be hypothesis-generating.

Synthetic TCR analog templates were spiked into each PCR to estimate absolute template abundance from read counts. The immunoSEQ assay was used to amplify TCRbeta CDR3 regions from genomic DNA with bias-controlled V and J gene primers. Rearranged TCRbeta segments were sequenced at approximately 20X coverage. The original pipeline was this. Clustering was used to correct sequencing errors, and CDR3s were annotated against IMGT so that V, D and J genes could be assigned. Downstream analyses used only productive TCRbeta rearrangements and left out out-of-frame or stop-codon sequences. Clonality was calculated as one minus the Shannon entropy normalized by the log of the number of unique productive sequences. Fisher's exact test with Benjamini-Hochberg correction, using a cutoff of adjusted p below 0.01, was how clones that differed between time points or between blood and tumor were identified. Drawn from immuneACCESS, this table holds only the in-frame rearrangements with V and J called that TCRdb kept. Clones are partly lost; checked studies trace under half to an unresolved V gene and leave the rest unexplained. D and trimming were read from the DNA, whereas the V and J calls and clone size are those reported in that table. Present in this sample are 95,000 or so clones, around 86% of which were seen just once. The biggest ten clones account for roughly 2% of the sample.

The germline V gene supplies CDR1 SGHAT and CDR2 FQNNGV. Trimming costs V 1 base and J 1 base, and their ends lie 13 bases apart. The CDR3, cysteine through phenylalanine, is 16 amino acids long. Just the 48-base CDR3 DNA is kept, in frame starting at base 1. The intended sense of this specimen's time point label: pretreatment peripheral blood. A total of approximately 27 patients with locally advanced or metastatic urothelial carcinoma, treated at Memorial Sloan Kettering on a trial protocol, made up the cohort. Peripheral blood mononuclear cells were collected pretreatment and during treatment, with between 1 and 8 total time points obtained per patient. The Qiagen DNeasy Blood extraction kit was used to purify genomic DNA from total PBMCs and tumor samples. PBMCs were collected pretreatment and during treatment, and were isolated and stored as previously described. Turning to this clone: It lacks a known antigen. No quality values exist for individual bases; no much larger clone is one base distant.

The TCR was taken from a man between 60 and 70 years old with urothelial cancer. The rearranged chain carries TRBV11-2 and TRBJ2-5; D gene: possibly TRBD1, on 6 matching bases. The sample in question was PBMCs, obtained around atezolizumab (anti-PD-L1) treatment. At the DNA level, the sequence is TGTGCCAGCAGCTTAGTATCTGGACAGAGCCAAGAGACCCAGTACTTC. The resulting protein is CASSLVSGQSQETQYF.